This TCR beta chain came from a study of blood T cell repertoires in COVID-19. Study details: PBMCs, B-cell-depleted T cells, or T cells were the source of the cDNA or gDNA that made up the material.

This CDR3 is built from 14 residues. V was pared by 0 bases and J by 3 bases, with 9 bases between. CDR1 and CDR2 (germline): SGHRS, YFSETQ. TCRdb's table, derived via immunoSEQ multiplex PCR, lists solely in-frame clones and lacks some. This table holds some 200,000 clones, around four fifths found once. The gene calls are TRBV5-1 and TRBJ2-5; D is ambiguous. The receptor was isolated from a woman aged 80 or older with active or convalescent COVID-19. The sequenced sample consisted of peripheral blood. CDR3: CASSLVPPKETQYF. Here the CDR3 DNA reads TGCGCCAGCAGCTTGGTACCTCCTAAAGAGACCCAGTACTTC.